This T cell receptor beta chain originates from a study of blood T cell repertoires in COVID-19. Overall study context: Researchers got acute and convalescent COVID-19 samples from the United States, Italy and Spain. The analysed material was cDNA or gDNA that came from T cells, B-cell-depleted T cells, or PBMCs.

As originally analysed: Researchers report that nucleated cell counts were estimated from reference gene primer amplification. TCRdb's copy holds only in-frame clones and misses some; the assay was immunoSEQ multiplex PCR. That table is the source of V, J and clone size, and D and trimming were worked out from the DNA. The sample shows about 250,000 clones, about 85% of them seen only once. V lost 2 bases, J lost 10 bases, and 9 bases lay in between. From germline, CDR1 is LGHDT and CDR2 YNNKEL (reference sequence). The CDR3 consists of 12 residues. The clonotype was recovered from a man between 18 and 29 years old with active or convalescent COVID-19. Source material: peripheral blood. This chain connects TRBV3-1 (or the pseudogene TRBV3-2) to TRBJ2-1; the D is unclear. CDR3 bases: TGTGCCAGCAGCCAAATTGAGGTGGAGCAGTTCTTC. Residues: CASSQIEVEQFF.